The sequence of this T cell receptor beta chain was determined in a study of vaccination effects on CD4 cells after COVID-19. Whole-study context: Each culture well received about 2 million PBMC. These cells were then cultured in IMDM with 9 to 10 IU/ml IL-2 and 7.5 to 10 ug/ml peptides. Overall study findings and caveats: Clones that were induced by infection or by vaccine showed marked contraction late after vaccination. The study dataset contains few convalescent patients and includes no early post-infection timepoints.

Measured with immunoSEQ multiplex PCR; TCRdb has only the in-frame clones, and not every one. The sample carries tens of thousands of clones, roughly 73% recorded once. Investigators separated out CD4+ T cells once about 10 days of culture had passed. Two-dose vaccination with either BNT162b2 or mRNA-1273 was given to the participants. Nucleocapsid antibodies were negative in the vaccine recipients, who had never had SARS-CoV-2 infection. Comments on this clone: What it binds is not known.

The germline V and J ends were trimmed by 7 bases and 8 bases, with 17 bases remaining between them. This CDR3 region has 13 residues. This receptor was obtained from a human donor who received a COVID-19 vaccine. The specimen comprised CD4+ T cells from PBMCs cultured without peptide, sampled after COVID-19 vaccination. The chain employs TRBV12-3 or TRBV12-4 and TRBJ1-2; unclear D gene. Here the CDR3 reads CASTSQGRRGYTF. For the CDR3, the DNA is TGTGCCAGCACCTCTCAAGGGAGACGGGGCTACACCTTC.